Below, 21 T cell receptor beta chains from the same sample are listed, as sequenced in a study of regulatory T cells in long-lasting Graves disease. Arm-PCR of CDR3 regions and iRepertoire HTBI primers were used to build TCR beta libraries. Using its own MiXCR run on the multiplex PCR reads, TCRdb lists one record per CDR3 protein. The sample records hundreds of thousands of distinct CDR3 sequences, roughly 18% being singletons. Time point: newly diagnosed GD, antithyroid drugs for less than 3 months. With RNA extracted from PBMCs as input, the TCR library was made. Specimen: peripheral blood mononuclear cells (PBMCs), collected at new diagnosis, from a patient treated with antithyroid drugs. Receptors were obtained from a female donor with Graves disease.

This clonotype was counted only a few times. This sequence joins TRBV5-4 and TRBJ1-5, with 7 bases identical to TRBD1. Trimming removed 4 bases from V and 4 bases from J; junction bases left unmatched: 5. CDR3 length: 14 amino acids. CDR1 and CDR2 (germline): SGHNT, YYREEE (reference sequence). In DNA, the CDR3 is TGTGCCAGCAGCGACCAGGGGGGGAATCAGCCCCAGCATTTT. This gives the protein CASSDQGGNQPQHF.

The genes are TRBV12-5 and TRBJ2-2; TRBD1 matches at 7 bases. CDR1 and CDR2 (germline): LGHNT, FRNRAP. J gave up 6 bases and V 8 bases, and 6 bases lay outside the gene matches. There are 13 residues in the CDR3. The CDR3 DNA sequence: TGTGCTAGTTCAGACAGGGCGCCCGGGGAGCTGTTTTTT. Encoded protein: CASSDRAPGELFF.

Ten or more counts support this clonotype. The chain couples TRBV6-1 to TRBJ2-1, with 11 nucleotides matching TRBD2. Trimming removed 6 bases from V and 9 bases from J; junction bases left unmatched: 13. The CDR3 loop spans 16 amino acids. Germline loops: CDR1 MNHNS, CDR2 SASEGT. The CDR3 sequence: CASSLQPGLAAVEQFF. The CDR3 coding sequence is TGTGCCAGCAGCCTTCAGCCGGGACTAGCGGCAGTTGAGCAGTTCTTC.

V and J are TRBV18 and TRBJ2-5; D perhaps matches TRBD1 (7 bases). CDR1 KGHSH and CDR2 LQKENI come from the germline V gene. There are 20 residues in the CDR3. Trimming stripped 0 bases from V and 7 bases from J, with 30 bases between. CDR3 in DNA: TGTGCCAGCTCACCACCGTACGGCGGCAGGGGGGAACTTCAACGGGGGACCCAGTACTTC. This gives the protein CASSPPYGGRGELQRGTQYF. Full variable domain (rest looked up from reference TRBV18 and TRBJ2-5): NAGVMQNPRHLVRRRGQEARLRCSPMKGHSHVYWYRQLPEEGLKFMVYLQKENIIDESGMPKERFSAEFPKEGPSILRIQQVVRGDSAAYFCASSPPYGGRGELQRGTQYFGPGTRLLVL.

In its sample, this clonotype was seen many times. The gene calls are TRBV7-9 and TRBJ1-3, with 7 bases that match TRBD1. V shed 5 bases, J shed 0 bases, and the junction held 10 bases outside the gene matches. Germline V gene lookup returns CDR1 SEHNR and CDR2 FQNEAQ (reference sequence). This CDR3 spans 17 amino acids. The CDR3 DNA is TGTGCCAGCAGCCGCTCCCTGGGACAGAGCTCTGGAAACACCATATATTTT. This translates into CASSRSLGQSSGNTIYF.

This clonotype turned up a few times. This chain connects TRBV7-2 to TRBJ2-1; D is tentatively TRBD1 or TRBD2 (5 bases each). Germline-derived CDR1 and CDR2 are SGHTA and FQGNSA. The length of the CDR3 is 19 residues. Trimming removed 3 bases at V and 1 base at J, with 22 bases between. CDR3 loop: CASSLSPRGLTGSYNEQFF. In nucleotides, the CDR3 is TGTGCCAGCAGCTTGAGTCCGAGGGGTCTGACCGGATCCTACAATGAGCAGTTCTTC.

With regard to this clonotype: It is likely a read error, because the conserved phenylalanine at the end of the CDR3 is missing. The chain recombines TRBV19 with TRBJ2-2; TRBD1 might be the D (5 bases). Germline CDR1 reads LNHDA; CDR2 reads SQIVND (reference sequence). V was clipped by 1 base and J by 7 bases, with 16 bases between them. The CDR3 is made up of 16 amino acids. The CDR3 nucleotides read TGTGCCAGTAGTATAGGCCGGGCCGGACATGGCGGGGAGCTGTTTCTT. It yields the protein CASSIGRAGHGGELFL.

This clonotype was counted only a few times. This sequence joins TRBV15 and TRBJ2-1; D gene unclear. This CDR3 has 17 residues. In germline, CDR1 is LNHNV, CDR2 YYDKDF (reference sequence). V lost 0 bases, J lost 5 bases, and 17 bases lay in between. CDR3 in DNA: TGTGCCACCAGCAGAGAGGCTACAACCCGCCTTCACAATGAGCAGTTCTTC. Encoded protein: CATSREATTRLHNEQFF. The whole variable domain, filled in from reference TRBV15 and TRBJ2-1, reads DAMVIQNPRYQVTQFGKPVTLSCSQTLNHNVMYWYQQKSSQAPKLLFHYYDKDFNNEADTPDNFQSRRPNTSFCFLDIRSPGLGDTAMYLCATSREATTRLHNEQFFGPGTRLTVL.

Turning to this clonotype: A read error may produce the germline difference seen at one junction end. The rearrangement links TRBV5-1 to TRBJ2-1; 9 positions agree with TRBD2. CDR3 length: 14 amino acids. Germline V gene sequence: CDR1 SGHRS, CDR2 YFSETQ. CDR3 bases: TGCGCCAGCAGCTTTGGACTAGCGACGAATGAGCAGTCCTTC. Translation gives CASSFGLATNEQSF.

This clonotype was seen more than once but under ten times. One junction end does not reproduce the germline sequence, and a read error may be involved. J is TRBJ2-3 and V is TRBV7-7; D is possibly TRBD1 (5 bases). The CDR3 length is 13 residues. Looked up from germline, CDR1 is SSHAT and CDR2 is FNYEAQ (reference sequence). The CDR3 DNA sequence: TGTGCTAGCAGCCTGACAGACACAGATACGCAGTATTTT. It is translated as CASSLTDTDTQYF.

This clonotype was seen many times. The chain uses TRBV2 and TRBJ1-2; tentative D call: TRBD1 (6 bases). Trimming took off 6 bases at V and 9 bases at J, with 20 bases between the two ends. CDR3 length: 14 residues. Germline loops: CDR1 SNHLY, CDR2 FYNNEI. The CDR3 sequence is CASRAPTGALSYTF. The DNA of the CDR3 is TGTGCCAGCAGGGCACCGACGGGGGCGCTTAGCTACACCTTC.

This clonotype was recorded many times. For the CDR3, the DNA is TGTGCCACCAGTGCTCAGTCCCTTAGCACAGATACGCAGTATTTT. This codes for CATSAQSLSTDTQYF. V gene TRBV15 combines with J gene TRBJ2-3; D gene unclear. The CDR3 loop spans 15 amino acids. Germline CDR1 is LNHNV and CDR2 is YYDKDF (reference sequence). V dropped 6 bases and J dropped 0 bases, with 13 bases sitting between them. The full variable domain, completed using reference TRBV15 and TRBJ2-3, is DAMVIQNPRYQVTQFGKPVTLSCSQTLNHNVMYWYQQKSSQAPKLLFHYYDKDFNNEADTPDNFQSRRPNTSFCFLDIRSPGLGDTAMYLCATSAQSLSTDTQYFGPGTRLTVL.

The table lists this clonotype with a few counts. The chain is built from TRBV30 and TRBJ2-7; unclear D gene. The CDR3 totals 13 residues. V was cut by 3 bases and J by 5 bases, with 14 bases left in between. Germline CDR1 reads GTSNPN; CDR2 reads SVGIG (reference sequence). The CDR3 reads CAWRGYRTNEQYF. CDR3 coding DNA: TGTGCCTGGAGAGGGTACCGAACAAACGAGCAGTACTTC.

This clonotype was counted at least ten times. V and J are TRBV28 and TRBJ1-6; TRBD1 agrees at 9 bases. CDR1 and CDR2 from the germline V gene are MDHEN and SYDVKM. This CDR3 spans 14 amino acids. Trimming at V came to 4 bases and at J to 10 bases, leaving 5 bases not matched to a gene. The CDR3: CASSCRTGVSPLHF. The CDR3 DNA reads TGTGCCAGCAGTTGTAGGACAGGGGTCTCACCCCTCCACTTT.

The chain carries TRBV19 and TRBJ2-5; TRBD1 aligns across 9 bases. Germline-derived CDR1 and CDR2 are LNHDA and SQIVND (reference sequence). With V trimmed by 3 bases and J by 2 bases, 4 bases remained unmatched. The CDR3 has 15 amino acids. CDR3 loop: CASSIGTGRQETQYF. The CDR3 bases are TGTGCCAGTAGTATTGGGACAGGGAGGCAAGAGACCCAGTACTTC.

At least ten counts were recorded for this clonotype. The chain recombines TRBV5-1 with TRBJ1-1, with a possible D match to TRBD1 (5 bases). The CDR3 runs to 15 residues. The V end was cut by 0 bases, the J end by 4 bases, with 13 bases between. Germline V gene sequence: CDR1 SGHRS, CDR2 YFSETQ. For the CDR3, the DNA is TGCGCCAGCAGCTTGGAGGGGCAGGTACTCACTGAAGCTTTCTTT. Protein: CASSLEGQVLTEAFF.

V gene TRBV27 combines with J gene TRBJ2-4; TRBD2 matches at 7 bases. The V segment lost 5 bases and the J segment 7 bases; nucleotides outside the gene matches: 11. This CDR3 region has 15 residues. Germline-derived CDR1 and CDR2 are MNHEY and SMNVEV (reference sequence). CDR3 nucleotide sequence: TGTGCCAGCAGTCCAACCCCAGCGGGAAGGAACATTCAGTACTTC. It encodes CASSPTPAGRNIQYF.

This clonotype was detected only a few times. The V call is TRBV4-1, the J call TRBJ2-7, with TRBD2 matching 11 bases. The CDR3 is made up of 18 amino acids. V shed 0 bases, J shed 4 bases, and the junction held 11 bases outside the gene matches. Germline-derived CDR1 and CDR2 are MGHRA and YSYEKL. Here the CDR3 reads CASSQDGGPGLAVYEQYF. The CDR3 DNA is TGCGCCAGCAGCCAAGATGGAGGACCGGGACTAGCGGTATACGAGCAGTACTTC.

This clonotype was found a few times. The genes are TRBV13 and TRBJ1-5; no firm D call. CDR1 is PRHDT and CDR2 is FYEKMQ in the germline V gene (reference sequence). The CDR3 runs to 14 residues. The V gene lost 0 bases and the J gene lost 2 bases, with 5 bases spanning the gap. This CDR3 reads CASSLGARNQPQHF. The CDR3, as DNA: TGTGCCAGCAGCTTAGGTGCCCGCAATCAGCCCCAGCATTTT.

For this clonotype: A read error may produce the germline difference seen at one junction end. The CDR3, as DNA: TGTGCCAGCAGTTACGGGGGACAGGGGGTCAATGAGCAGTTCTTC. Residues: CASSYGGQGVNEQFF. The chain employs TRBV24-1 and TRBJ2-1; 11 nucleotides line up with TRBD1. Germline V gene data show CDR1 as KGHDR and CDR2 as SFDVKD. CDR3 length: 15 residues.

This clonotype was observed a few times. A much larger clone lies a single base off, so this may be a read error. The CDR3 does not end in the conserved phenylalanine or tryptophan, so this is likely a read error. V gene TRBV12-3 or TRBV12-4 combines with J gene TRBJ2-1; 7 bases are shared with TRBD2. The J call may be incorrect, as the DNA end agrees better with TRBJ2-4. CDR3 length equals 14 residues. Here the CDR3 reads CASSLTSPGGIQYL. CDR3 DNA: TGTGCCAGCAGCTTGACTAGCCCGGGAGGCATTCAGTACCTC.